This T cell receptor (beta chain) is drawn from a study of cytomegalovirus exposure and HLA in healthy donors. PCR amplification relied on 60 Vbeta primers (plus 13 Jbeta primers). The protocol was immunoSEQ multiplex PCR, while the TCRdb copy is restricted to in-frame clones and leaves out a portion. The sample carries some 160,000 clones, about 72% recorded once. Trimming cost V 0 bases and J 7 bases; bases outside gene matches: 6. CDR1 is SGDLS and CDR2 is YYNGEE in the germline V gene. This CDR3 contains 15 residues. The table lists this clone with a few counts. The sample consisted of PBMCs. This chain joins TRBV9 and TRBJ2-7, with 11 bases fitting TRBD2. The source is a man in his forties in good health and CMV-seronegative. The CDR3 loop reads CASSVEGLAAREQYF. CDR3 sequence (DNA): TGTGCCAGCAGCGTAGAGGGACTAGCGGCGCGGGAGCAGTACTTC.